These 16 T cell receptor beta chains were sequenced from one sample in a study of early stage breast cancer tumors. Libraries were prepared by immunoSEQ multiplex PCR; TCRdb keeps only in-frame clonotypes and omits some of them. This sample carries some 36,000 clones, 74% of them seen once, and the ten largest clones take over 6%. The sequenced sample consisted of blood. These receptors were taken from a person aged 55 to 75 with breast cancer.

The rearrangement links TRBV7-9 to TRBJ2-7; possibly TRBD1 for D (5 bases). Trimming pared 5 bases from V and 7 bases from J, leaving 12 bases between. CDR3 size: 12 residues. Germline CDR1 and CDR2: SEHNR and FQNEAQ (reference sequence). CDR3 DNA sequence: TGTGCCAGCAGCATTACAGGTCGGGAGCAGTACTTC. This gives the protein CASSITGREQYF.

The J gene is TRBJ1-1, the V gene TRBV7-8; perhaps TRBD1 as D (6 bases). Germline values: CDR1 SGHVS, CDR2 FQNEAQ. This CDR3 is 15 amino acids long. The V end was cut by 2 bases, the J end by 7 bases, with 17 bases between. The CDR3 protein is CASSLSGGRWDEAFF. The CDR3 DNA is TGTGCCAGCAGCTTATCGGGGGGCCGATGGGATGAAGCTTTCTTT.

This chain joins TRBV6-5 and TRBJ1-1; TRBD1 agrees at 7 bases. Germline V gene lookup returns CDR1 MNHEY and CDR2 SVGAGI. V was pared by 6 bases and J by 4 bases, with 5 bases of the junction left unmatched. CDR3 length equals 13 residues. The CDR3 nucleotides are TGTGCCAGCAGAGCGACAGGGTCCACTGAAGCTTTCTTT. As protein: CASRATGSTEAFF.

This chain links TRBV19 with TRBJ1-2; D not resolved. CDR3 length: 17 residues. The ends were cut back, 5 bases at V and 4 bases at J, with 23 bases in the middle. Germline CDR1 and CDR2: LNHDA and SQIVND (reference sequence). The CDR3 reads CASSFGWDIISGYGYTF. In nucleotides, the CDR3 is TGTGCCAGTAGTTTTGGTTGGGATATTATCTCTGGCTATGGCTACACCTTC. The variable domain in full, with the rest retrieved from reference TRBV19 and TRBJ1-2, is DGGITQSPKYLFRKEGQNVTLSCEQNLNHDAMYWYRQDPGQGLRLIYYSQIVNDFQKGDIAEGYSVSREKKESFPLTVTSAQKNPTAFYLCASSFGWDIISGYGYTFGSGTRLTVV.

The V and J genes are TRBV19 and TRBJ1-2; a weak D match, TRBD1 (6 bases). This CDR3 spans 15 amino acids. Trimming stripped 4 bases from V and 4 bases from J, with 16 bases between. CDR1 is LNHDA, CDR2 SQIVND, per germline (reference sequence). In DNA, the CDR3 is TGTGCCAGTAGTAAAGTGTGGACAGCAACCTATGGCTACACCTTC. Translated, it gives CASSKVWTATYGYTF.

This clone was counted once. The chain employs TRBV6-1 and TRBJ2-5; D is unresolved. Trimming removed 0 bases from V and 2 bases from J, with 19 bases in between. The CDR3 spans 18 residues. Germline CDR1 reads MNHNS; CDR2 reads SASEGT. DNA for the CDR3: TGTGCCAGCAGTGAAGCCATAACCGGACGGATAGTACAAGAGACCCAGTACTTC. It is translated as CASSEAITGRIVQETQYF.

The chain uses TRBV7-9 and TRBJ1-2, with unresolved D. Per the germline V gene, CDR1 is SEHNR and CDR2 is FQNEAQ (reference sequence). V lost 1 base to trimming and J lost 8 bases, with 14 bases between them. This CDR3 is built from 14 residues. CDR3 nucleotides: TGTGCCAGCAGCTTAGGGTACACTTTGGGAGGCTACACCTTC. The encoded protein is CASSLGYTLGGYTF.

This rearrangement joins TRBV27 to TRBJ1-5; D remains unclear. The V and J ends lost 2 bases and 4 bases respectively, with 9 bases between them. Per germline, CDR1 MNHEY and CDR2 SMNVEV (reference sequence). The CDR3 spans 14 residues. In DNA, the CDR3 is TGTGCCAGCAGTTTACATGAGGGAAATCAGCCCCAGCATTTT. It yields the protein CASSLHEGNQPQHF.

This clone was counted only a few times. V gene TRBV7-3 combines with J gene TRBJ2-7; D is perhaps TRBD1 or TRBD2 (5 bases each). Germline CDR1 is SGHTA and CDR2 is FQGTGA. Trimming stripped 5 bases from V and 3 bases from J, with 11 bases between. This CDR3 has 13 amino acids. The CDR3 DNA follows: TGTGCCAGCAGCCCATCAGGGAGCTACGAGCAGTACTTC. Protein sequence: CASSPSGSYEQYF.

The chain couples TRBV7-3 to TRBJ2-7; D is ambiguous. The germline V and J ends were trimmed by 3 bases and 1 base, with 10 bases remaining between them. There are 14 residues in the CDR3. Per the germline V gene, CDR1 is SGHTA and CDR2 is FQGTGA. The CDR3 loop reads CASSFRAVSYEQYF. Written as DNA, the CDR3 is TGTGCCAGCAGCTTTCGCGCTGTTTCCTACGAGCAGTACTTC. Full variable domain (remainder filled in from reference TRBV7-3 and TRBJ2-7): GAGVSQTPSNKVTEKGKYVELRCDPISGHTALYWYRQSLGQGPEFLIYFQGTGAADDSGLPNDRFFAVRPEGSVSTLKIQRTERGDSAVYLCASSFRAVSYEQYFGPGTRLTVT.

The rearrangement links TRBV7-2 to TRBJ2-7; D is perhaps TRBD2 (7 bases). CDR1 and CDR2 (germline): SGHTA, FQGNSA. CDR3 length: 16 amino acids. V was trimmed by 0 bases and J by 3 bases, leaving 15 bases between them. The CDR3 DNA follows: TGTGCCAGCAGCTTAGCGGGCGGGGGCCCCGGCTACGAGCAGTACTTC. Protein product: CASSLAGGGPGYEQYF.

This clone has only one observation. The chain uses TRBV15 and TRBJ2-7; 15 bases map to TRBD2. CDR1 is LNHNV and CDR2 is YYDKDF in the germline V gene (reference sequence). The CDR3 sequence is 15 residues long. The ends lost 4 bases at V and 8 bases at J; junction bases unmatched: 6. CDR3: CATSKGLAGGSQQYF. The CDR3 DNA reads as TGTGCCACCAGCAAGGGACTAGCGGGAGGTTCACAGCAGTACTTC.

This rearrangement joins TRBV10-3 to TRBJ1-5, with D perhaps TRBD1 (6 bases). The V and J ends lost 3 bases and 5 bases respectively, with 17 bases between them. The CDR3 has 16 residues. CDR1 is ENHRY, CDR2 SYGVKD, per germline. The CDR3 DNA sequence: TGTGCCATCAGTGACCCTACCACAGGGAAGGATCAGCCCCAGCATTTT. It translates to CAISDPTTGKDQPQHF.

The V and J genes are TRBV18 and TRBJ2-3; 10 bases are shared with TRBD1. Per germline, CDR1 KGHSH and CDR2 LQKENI. The CDR3 totals 17 residues. V was pared by 4 bases and J by 1 base, with 8 bases of the junction left unmatched. The chain's CDR3 is CASSRSTTGGGTDTQYF. DNA for the CDR3: TGTGCCAGCTCACGATCTACGACAGGGGGCGGCACAGATACGCAGTATTTT.

The V gene is TRBV7-2, the J gene TRBJ2-7; tentatively, D is TRBD2 (6 bases). Germline CDR1 and CDR2: SGHTA and FQGNSA. Trimming took off 5 bases at V and 2 bases at J, with 19 bases between the two ends. This CDR3 region has 16 residues. The CDR3 region has the DNA TGTGCCAGCAGCGGGCCGACAATAGCGGCAACCTACGAGCAGTACTTC. Protein sequence: CASSGPTIAATYEQYF.

This chain joins TRBV6-1 and TRBJ1-1; maybe TRBD1 (6 bases). Germline V lookup: CDR1 MNHNS, CDR2 SASEGT. The CDR3 covers 13 residues. Trimming took 8 bases from V and 10 from J, leaving 20 bases between them. CDR3 region: CASSQQGHSGAFF. CDR3 nucleotide sequence: TGTGCCAGCTCTCAACAGGGACACAGCGGAGCTTTCTTT.